The T cell receptor beta chain described here comes from a study of blood T cells in healthy people across ages. The germline V gene has CDR1 SGHRS and CDR2 YFSETQ. This CDR3 contains 20 residues. With 3 bases removed from V and 3 bases from J, the gap between germline ends came to 25 bases. This clonotype was seen a handful of times. The authors ran a second PCR of 7 to 11 cycles using a sample-barcoded 5' primer and a J-beta primer mix. TCRdb processed the 5' RACE reads anew with MiXCR; each CDR3 protein has one entry. This sample has 650,000 to 1,000,000 distinct CDR3 sequences, with around 36% found just once.

The source material was blood. The chain combines TRBV5-1 with TRBJ1-6, with D possibly matching TRBD1 (6 bases). The receptor was derived from a young man in good health. The CDR3 sequence: CASSSQQGPGGSLYNSPLHF. CDR3 in DNA: TGCGCCAGCAGCTCCCAACAGGGACCAGGAGGATCCCTCTATAATTCACCCCTCCACTTT.